This entry features one T cell receptor (beta chain) sequence. Its specificity is unknown. Sequenced with the Oncomine TCR Beta short-read assay was DNA taken from cultured CD4+ T cells. From the PCR reads, TCRdb called clonotypes with MiXCR, one entry per CDR3 protein. The data contain around 15,000 distinct CDR3 sequences, 45% to 60% of them singletons. The CDR3 spans 15 residues. From germline, CDR1 is DFQATT and CDR2 SNEGSKA (reference sequence). V dropped 4 bases and J dropped 2 bases, with 17 bases sitting between them. The time point: late sampling 161 to 241 days after vaccination in a few convalescent patients. As for treatment: roughly 11-day PBMC culture with coronavirus spike peptide pools or control peptides (ViraFEST assay). Antigen-specific T cells were expanded with peptide pools by ViraFEST, and TCRs were then sequenced. The sample originates from a study of vaccination and CD4 T cells after COVID-19. Turning to the study itself: The convalescents included six males and four females, and among them two were Hispanic while seven were Caucasian. Control cultures received a CEFX pool, an HIV-1 Nef pool, or no peptide.

The clonotype was recovered from a human donor who had recovered from COVID-19. The starting material was CD4+ T cells from blood, cultured in vitro, obtained about 7 months after SARS-CoV-2 vaccination. The genes are TRBV20-1 and TRBJ1-1; D gene ambiguous. The CDR3 coding sequence is TGCAGTGCTACCACTCAAATCACAGTAAACACTGAAGCTTTCTTT. Translated: CSATTQITVNTEAFF.